These 27 T cell receptor beta chains were all obtained from the same sample, sequenced in a study of T cell responses to AZD1222 COVID-19 vaccine. Profiled with immunoSEQ multiplex PCR; TCRdb holds only in-frame clones, not every one. The sample lists 80,000 to 100,000 clones; around 90% were seen once. Source: peripheral blood, taken on day 0 of AZD1222 vaccination. The receptors come from an adult in good health.

The genes are TRBV19 and TRBJ1-2; tentatively, D is TRBD1 (6 bases). The germline CDR1 and CDR2 sequences are LNHDA and SQIVND (reference sequence). The ends were cut back, 4 bases at V and 2 bases at J, with 14 bases in the middle. This CDR3 has 15 amino acids. The CDR3 here is CASSKLAGANYGYTF. The CDR3 coding sequence is TGTGCCAGTAGTAAATTAGCGGGGGCCAACTATGGCTACACCTTC.

This sequence joins TRBV6-4 and TRBJ1-1; D unclear. Germline V CDR1 and CDR2: MRHNA, SNTAGT. The CDR3 is 14 residues long. Trimming left V 3 bases short and J 2 bases short, with 10 bases between. The DNA of the CDR3 is TGTGCCAGCAGTGAAAGTTATGGAAACACTGAAGCTTTCTTT. It is translated as CASSESYGNTEAFF.

The genes are TRBV7-9 and TRBJ1-4; a possible D gene is TRBD1 (5 bases). Germline CDR1 reads SEHNR; CDR2 reads FQNEAQ (reference sequence). With 3 bases removed from V and 2 bases from J, the gap between germline ends came to 13 bases. The CDR3 is 16 amino acids. The CDR3 protein is CASSFRVGATNEKLFF. DNA of the CDR3: TGTGCCAGCAGCTTCAGGGTCGGGGCGACTAATGAAAAACTGTTTTTT. Together with reference TRBV7-9 and TRBJ1-4, the CDR3 gives the full variable domain: DTGVSQNPRHKITKRGQNVTFRCDPISEHNRLYWYRQTLGQGPEFLTYFQNEAQLEKSRLLSDRFSAERPKGSFSTLEIQRTEQGDSAMYLCASSFRVGATNEKLFFGSGTQLSVL.

This clone has just one count. J is TRBJ1-4 and V is TRBV5-6; no clear D. V was pared by 3 bases and J by 8 bases, with 14 bases between. The CDR3 is 14 amino acids. Germline values: CDR1 SGHDT, CDR2 YYEEEE. The chain's CDR3 is CASSSVNIGEKLFF. For the CDR3, the DNA is TGTGCCAGCAGCTCCGTCAACATAGGGGAAAAACTGTTTTTT.

The chain uses TRBV6-2 or TRBV6-3 and TRBJ2-1, with D perhaps TRBD2 (6 bases). This CDR3 spans 15 amino acids. Trimming shortened V by 4 bases and J by 4 bases, and 14 bases separated the two germline ends. The germline V gene encodes CDR1 MNHEY and CDR2 SVGEGT. CDR3 sequence reads: CASSSLASEYNEQFF. Here the CDR3 DNA reads TGTGCCAGCAGTTCTCTGGCTAGCGAGTACAATGAGCAGTTCTTC.

The chain links TRBV14 to TRBJ2-7, with 9 bases identical to TRBD2. CDR1 and CDR2 (germline): SGHDN, FVKESK. This CDR3 is 17 amino acids long. The trim removed 0 bases at V and 5 bases at J, leaving 11 bases unmatched. The CDR3 here is CASSQEIAGVGSHEQYF. The CDR3 DNA reads as TGTGCCAGCAGCCAAGAGATAGCGGGAGTAGGAAGCCACGAGCAGTACTTC.

The chain couples TRBV3-1 (or the pseudogene TRBV3-2) to TRBJ2-7; weak D call: TRBD1 (6 bases). Germline V gene data show CDR1 as LGHDT and CDR2 as YNNKEL (reference sequence). V lost 0 bases and J 3 bases, leaving 12 bases between the germline ends. The CDR3 length is 15 residues. The CDR3 bases are TGTGCCAGCAGCCAAGACGGACAGCCCTACTACGAGCAGTACTTC. This gives the protein CASSQDGQPYYEQYF.

This chain connects TRBV14 to TRBJ2-3; D is possibly TRBD2 (5 bases). The V gene's germline CDR1 is SGHDN and CDR2 FVKESK. V was shortened by 3 bases and J by 3 bases, with 7 bases between the two germline ends. The CDR3 is 13 amino acids. The CDR3 nucleotides read TGTGCCAGCAGCCAGGTAGCGACAGATACGCAGTATTTT. It specifies CASSQVATDTQYF.

This CDR3 reads CASSQDRGNEQFF. As DNA, the CDR3 is TGCGCCAGCAGCCAAGACAGGGGCAATGAGCAGTTCTTC. This chain uses TRBV5-1 with TRBJ2-1; TRBD1 agrees at 8 bases. The CDR3 runs to 13 residues. With 4 bases clipped from V and 6 bases from J, the junction kept 3 bases outside the gene matches. Germline CDR1 is SGHRS and CDR2 is YFSETQ.

The CDR3: CASKGPSGNTIYF. In DNA form, the CDR3 reads TGTGCCAGCAAGGGGCCCTCTGGAAACACCATATATTTT. The rearrangement links TRBV7-9 to TRBJ1-3, with TRBD1 as a possible D gene (5 bases). Germline CDR1 and CDR2: SEHNR and FQNEAQ (reference sequence). The CDR3 contains 13 residues. The V end lost 7 bases, the J end lost 0 bases, and 7 bases lay between the germline ends. Based on the CDR3 plus reference TRBV7-9 and TRBJ1-3, the full variable domain is DTGVSQNPRHKITKRGQNVTFRCDPISEHNRLYWYRQTLGQGPEFLTYFQNEAQLEKSRLLSDRFSAERPKGSFSTLEIQRTEQGDSAMYLCASKGPSGNTIYFGEGSWLTVV.

This clone is a singleton in its sample. The chain joins TRBV5-4 to TRBJ2-5; D may be TRBD2 (6 bases). V lost 0 bases and J 5 bases, leaving 14 bases between the germline ends. The CDR3 is made up of 15 amino acids. CDR1 and CDR2 (germline): SGHNT, YYREEE (reference sequence). CDR3 DNA: TGTGCCAGCAGCTTGGCCGTCGGGAGAGGGGAGACCCAGTACTTC. It is translated as CASSLAVGRGETQYF.

J is TRBJ1-4 and V is TRBV27; 7 nucleotides match TRBD1. Germline V CDR1 and CDR2: MNHEY, SMNVEV (reference sequence). The trim removed 2 bases at V and 10 bases at J, leaving 4 bases unmatched. This CDR3 has 13 residues. CDR3: CASSLPQGGKLFF. In DNA, the CDR3 is TGTGCCAGCAGTTTACCCCAGGGGGGAAAACTGTTTTTT.

The count of this clone is one. CDR3 sequence reads: CAWSSGPGNTEAFF. In nucleotides, the CDR3 is TGTGCCTGGAGCTCGGGGCCCGGGAACACTGAAGCTTTCTTT. V usage is TRBV30 and J usage is TRBJ1-1; tentative D call: TRBD1 (5 bases). Germline V gene sequence: CDR1 GTSNPN, CDR2 SVGIG (reference sequence). With 3 bases removed from V and 1 base from J, the gap between germline ends came to 12 bases. The CDR3 contains 14 residues.

In its sample, this clone was seen once. The V gene is TRBV6-6, the J gene TRBJ2-1, with D possibly matching TRBD1 (6 bases). Trimming left V 6 bases short and J 7 bases short, with 13 bases between. The length of the CDR3 is 13 residues. CDR1 is MNHNY and CDR2 is SVGAGI in the germline V gene (reference sequence). CDR3 in DNA: TGTGCCAGCAGCAGGGACACTGCGAATGAGCAGTTCTTC. Translated: CASSRDTANEQFF.

The gene calls are TRBV12-3 or TRBV12-4 and TRBJ1-4; D gene uncertain. V shed 6 bases and J shed 5 bases, with 10 bases lying between them. This CDR3 has 13 amino acids. The CDR3 loop is CASSYLNNEKLFF. The CDR3 coding sequence is TGTGCCAGCAGCTACTTAAACAATGAAAAACTGTTTTTT.

The rearrangement uses TRBV20-1 and TRBJ2-7, with 9 bases lining up with TRBD2. The germline gives CDR1 DFQATT, CDR2 SNEGSKA (reference sequence). The CDR3 covers 15 residues. The V and J ends lost 3 bases and 3 bases, in that order; junction bases with no gene match: 9. CDR3 amino acids: CSASSASGTFYEQYF. The CDR3 DNA follows: TGCAGTGCTAGTTCCGCTAGCGGGACCTTCTACGAGCAGTACTTC.

The rearrangement uses TRBV7-3 and TRBJ2-2; D remains ambiguous. V was cut by 2 bases and J by 4 bases, with 8 bases left in between. CDR3 length: 14 amino acids. The germline gives CDR1 SGHTA, CDR2 FQGTGA. The CDR3 DNA is TGTGCCAGCAGCTTACAGGAGACCACCGGGGAGCTGTTTTTT. Its protein is CASSLQETTGELFF.

V and J are TRBV19 and TRBJ1-1, with D uncertain. Per the germline V gene, CDR1 is LNHDA and CDR2 is SQIVND (reference sequence). The CDR3 has 13 amino acids. Trimming shortened V by 3 bases and J by 1 base, and 6 bases separated the two germline ends. The CDR3 region is CASSINRNTEAFF. CDR3 DNA: TGTGCCAGTAGTATTAACCGGAACACTGAAGCTTTCTTT.

The rearrangement joins TRBV7-8 to TRBJ2-5; possibly TRBD2 for D (5 bases). The V gene lost 2 bases and the J gene lost 4 bases, with 14 bases spanning the gap. The V gene's germline CDR1 is SGHVS and CDR2 FQNEAQ. The CDR3 is made up of 15 amino acids. The CDR3 bases are TGTGCCAGCAGCTTAAGTTCGGGGATCCGAGAGACCCAGTACTTC. Translation gives CASSLSSGIRETQYF.

V is TRBV30 and J is TRBJ2-7; TRBD1 aligns across 8 bases. The germline V gene encodes CDR1 GTSNPN and CDR2 SVGIG (reference sequence). J was trimmed by 4 bases and V by 1 base; bases with no gene match: 3. This CDR3 spans 13 amino acids. The CDR3 loop is CAWSADRVYEQYF. DNA of the CDR3: TGTGCCTGGAGTGCGGACAGGGTATACGAGCAGTACTTC.

V is TRBV15 and J is TRBJ1-2; D might be TRBD1 (6 bases). V was trimmed by 5 bases and J by 3 bases, leaving 16 bases between them. CDR1 is LNHNV and CDR2 is YYDKDF in the germline V gene (reference sequence). The CDR3 has 15 amino acids. The CDR3 nucleotides read TGTGCCACCAGCCCTCAACCTAGGACAGACTATGGCTACACCTTC. Residues: CATSPQPRTDYGYTF.

This sequence joins TRBV5-1 and TRBJ2-4; 7 nucleotides line up with TRBD2. Germline assignment: CDR1 SGHRS and CDR2 YFSETQ. J was trimmed by 7 bases and V by 2 bases; bases with no gene match: 15. This CDR3 is 17 amino acids long. DNA for the CDR3: TGCGCCAGCAGCTTTGAACCGACCAGGGACTATGTGAACATTCAGTACTTC. This translates into CASSFEPTRDYVNIQYF.

CDR3 nucleotides: TGTGCCAGCAGCCTCCGTCAGGGGGAGATACAGCCCCAGCATTTT. It specifies CASSLRQGEIQPQHF. This chain links TRBV6-1 with TRBJ1-5; 7 bases agree with TRBD1. The CDR3 has 15 amino acids. V shed 6 bases and J 7 bases; nucleotides not matched to a gene: 12. In germline, CDR1 is MNHNS, CDR2 SASEGT.

This chain joins TRBV6-5 and TRBJ1-5; 7 nucleotides line up with TRBD1. This CDR3 has 15 residues. Germline assignment: CDR1 MNHEY and CDR2 SVGAGI. V trimming: 6 bases; J trimming: 3 bases; junction bases outside the gene matches: 8. The CDR3 is CASSQTGRPNQPQHF. The CDR3 nucleotides read TGTGCCAGCAGCCAGACAGGGCGACCCAATCAGCCCCAGCATTTT.

This clone was recorded once. The chain uses TRBV18 and TRBJ1-1; 7 positions match TRBD1. This CDR3 region has 14 residues. The germline V gene has CDR1 KGHSH and CDR2 LQKENI. J gave up 1 base and V 6 bases, and 5 bases lay outside the gene matches. The CDR3 here is CASSGEGANTEAFF. Written as DNA, the CDR3 is TGTGCCAGCTCCGGAGAGGGGGCGAACACTGAAGCTTTCTTT.

The gene calls are TRBV10-3 and TRBJ2-5; 9 nucleotides match TRBD2. This CDR3 region has 19 residues. The germline gives CDR1 ENHRY, CDR2 SYGVKD. The junction had 23 bases not matched to a gene; V was cut back by 10 bases and J by 2 bases. DNA for the CDR3: TGTGCCACCCCCCTACCTCGAGTAGCGGGAGAGGACCTACAAGAGACCCAGTACTTC. Its protein product is CATPLPRVAGEDLQETQYF.

This clone occurred a few times. This sequence joins TRBV5-8 and TRBJ1-4; 7 nucleotides agree with TRBD1. With V trimmed by 1 base and J by 3 bases, 3 bases remained unmatched. Germline assignment: CDR1 SGHTS and CDR2 YDEGEE. This CDR3 region has 15 residues. The CDR3 DNA reads TGTGCCAGCAGCTTGTACAGGGGAGCTAATGAAAAACTGTTTTTT. Translation: CASSLYRGANEKLFF.